This T cell receptor (beta chain) was sequenced for a study of cytomegalovirus exposure and HLA in healthy donors. V lost 5 bases and J lost 1; bases outside the gene matches: 0. The CDR3 is 14 amino acids. The V gene's germline CDR1 is MDHEN and CDR2 SYDVKM. Sequencing was performed with immunoSEQ multiplex PCR; in TCRdb, only in-frame clones are kept and a portion is missing. The sample includes some 180,000 clones, around nine tenths of them seen just once. A remark on this clone: This likely stems from a read error, as it lies one base from a far larger clone.

The chain links TRBV28 to TRBJ2-3, with 10 bases that match TRBD2. Sequencing was done on a sample of PBMCs. The TCR originated in a man younger than 45 in good health and CMV-seropositive. The DNA for the CDR3 is TGTGCCAGCAGTCTAGCGGGGGGCACAGATACGCAGTATTTT. It yields the protein CASSLAGGTDTQYF.